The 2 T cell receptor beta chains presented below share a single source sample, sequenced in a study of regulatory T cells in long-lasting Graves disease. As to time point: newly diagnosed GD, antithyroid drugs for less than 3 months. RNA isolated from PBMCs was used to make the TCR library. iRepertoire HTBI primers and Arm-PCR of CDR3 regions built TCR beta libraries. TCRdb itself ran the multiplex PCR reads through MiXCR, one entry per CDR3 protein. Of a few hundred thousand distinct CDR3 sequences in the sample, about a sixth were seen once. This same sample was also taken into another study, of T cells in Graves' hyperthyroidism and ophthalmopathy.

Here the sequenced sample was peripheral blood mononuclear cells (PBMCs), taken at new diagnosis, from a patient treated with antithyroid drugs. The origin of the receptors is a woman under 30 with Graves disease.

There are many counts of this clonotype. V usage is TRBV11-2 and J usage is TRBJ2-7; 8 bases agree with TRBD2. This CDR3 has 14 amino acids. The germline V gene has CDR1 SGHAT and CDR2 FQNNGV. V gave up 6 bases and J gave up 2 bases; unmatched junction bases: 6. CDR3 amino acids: CASRKPGLAYEQYF. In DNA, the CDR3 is TGTGCCAGCAGAAAACCGGGACTAGCCTACGAGCAGTACTTC. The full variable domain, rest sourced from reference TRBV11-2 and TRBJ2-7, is EAGVAQSPRYKIIEKRQSVAFWCNPISGHATLYWYQQILGQGPKLLIQFQNNGVVDDSQLPKDRFSAERLKGVDSTLKIQPAKLEDSAVYLCASRKPGLAYEQYFGPGTRLTVT.

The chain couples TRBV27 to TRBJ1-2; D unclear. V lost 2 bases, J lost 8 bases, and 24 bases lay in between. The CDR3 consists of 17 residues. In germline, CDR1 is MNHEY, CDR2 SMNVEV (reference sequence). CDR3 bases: TGTGCCAGCAGTTTAATTGGCGCCGTCAGTCGATATGTGGGCTACACCTTC. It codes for CASSLIGAVSRYVGYTF.